The rows below give T cell receptor beta chains drawn from one sample of a study of CD8 T cells in Susac syndrome. TCRdb processed the immunoSEQ multiplex PCR reads anew with MiXCR; each CDR3 protein has one entry. The table lists approximately 190,000 distinct CDR3 sequences, around 95% of them singletons. The source material was CD4+ T cells from PBMCs. These receptors all come from a human donor with Susac syndrome. Each CDR3 is given with its conserved first and last residue. A D gene is named only where the DNA matches it firmly. Size values are once, few and many counts, or a class for expanded clones, and some rows have none.

clone_size	d_call	j_call	v_call	cdr3_aa	cdr3_nt
.	.	TRBJ2-3	TRBV2	CASSESGVITDTQYF	TGTGCCAGCAGTGAATCGGGGGTAATCACAGATACGCAGTATTTT
.	TRBD2	TRBJ2-5	TRBV20-1	CSSGVRVGTQYF	TGCAGTAGCGGGGTCCGCGTGGGGACCCAGTACTTC
.	.	TRBJ2-5	TRBV19	CASSSPGSQETQYF	TGTGCCAGTAGTTCCCCAGGGTCACAAGAGACCCAGTACTTC
.	.	TRBJ2-1	TRBV6-5	CASSYDSSSYNEQFF	TGTGCCAGCAGTTACGACAGCAGCTCCTACAATGAGCAGTTCTTC
once	.	TRBJ2-5	TRBV20-1	CSAPRPGLTWETQYF	TGCAGTGCTCCCCGACCGGGACTTACATGGGAGACCCAGTACTTC
.	TRBD1	TRBJ1-6	TRBV20-1	CSARPVDREIYNSPLHF	TGCAGTGCTAGACCAGTCGACAGGGAAATATATAATTCACCCCTCCACTTT
.	.	TRBJ1-5	TRBV12-3/TRBV12-4	CASSRIRDGGQPQHF	TGTGCCAGCAGTCGAATTAGGGATGGGGGTCAGCCCCAGCATTTT
.	.	TRBJ2-5	TRBV3-1	CASSQLALGHGTQYF	TGTGCCAGCAGCCAATTAGCTCTGGGTCACGGGACCCAGTACTTC
.	.	TRBJ2-1	TRBV28	CASGGQPFYNEQFF	TGTGCCAGCGGTGGACAGCCATTCTACAATGAGCAGTTCTTC
.	.	TRBJ2-7	TRBV18	CASSPQGGTYEQYF	TGTGCCAGCTCACCACAGGGTGGAACCTACGAGCAGTACTTC
.	.	TRBJ1-3	TRBV30	CAWSAGTEGNTIYF	TGTGCCTGGAGCGCCGGGACCGAGGGAAACACCATATATTTT
.	TRBD1	TRBJ1-6	TRBV5-1	CASSLEGADGSPLHF	TGCGCCAGCAGCTTGGAGGGGGCCGATGGTTCACCCCTCCACTTT
.	.	TRBJ2-4	TRBV28	CASSSASLAKNIQYF	TGTGCCAGCAGTTCCGCGAGCTTGGCCAAAAACATTCAGTACTTC
once	.	TRBJ1-1	TRBV9	CASSARSGANTEAFF	TGTGCCAGCAGCGCGCGCTCCGGAGCGAACACTGAAGCTTTCTTT
.	TRBD1	TRBJ2-7	TRBV18	CASSPGTVYEQYF	TGTGCCAGCTCACCCGGGACAGTCTACGAGCAGTACTTC
.	TRBD2	TRBJ2-1	TRBV7-3	CASSFSGTSGSYNEQFF	TGTGCCAGCAGCTTCTCCGGGACTAGCGGTTCCTACAATGAGCAGTTCTTC
.	TRBD2	TRBJ2-3	TRBV27	CASRAGGLYTQYF	TGTGCCAGCAGGGCGGGGGGGCTATATACGCAGTATTTT
.	.	TRBJ2-1	TRBV19	CASTRMTSFLGTPDGAAEQFF	TGTGCCAGTACCAGAATGACCAGTTTTTTGGGGACCCCCGACGGTGCTGCTGAGCAGTTCTTC
.	TRBD2	TRBJ2-7	TRBV27	CASSSNPFAAGKHNEQYF	TGTGCCAGCAGTTCAAACCCCTTCGCAGCGGGGAAGCACAACGAGCAGTACTTC
.	TRBD1	TRBJ2-3	TRBV24-1	CATSAGDRSTDTQYF	TGTGCCACCAGTGCAGGGGACAGAAGCACAGATACGCAGTATTTT
.	.	TRBJ1-6	TRBV11-2	CASSPEPGYSPLHF	TGTGCCAGCAGCCCAGAACCGGGCTACTCACCCCTCCACTTT
.	.	TRBJ2-6	TRBV29-1	CSVVQVDSGANVLTF	TGCAGCGTTGTACAGGTAGACTCTGGGGCCAACGTCCTGACTTTC
.	.	TRBJ2-1	TRBV5-6	CASSLRRNEQFF	TGTGCCAGCAGCTTGCGACGGAATGAGCAGTTCTTC
.	.	TRBJ2-7	TRBV30	CACDRPGRSGEQYF	TGTGCCTGTGACCGACCGGGACGGAGCGGCGAGCAGTACTTC
.	.	TRBJ2-7	TRBV29-1	CSGGTVYEQYF	TGCAGCGGCGGGACAGTGTACGAGCAGTACTTC
.	.	TRBJ2-1	TRBV7-9	CASSFRPTSELLTFDEQFF	TGTGCCAGCAGCTTTCGTCCCACTAGTGAGCTCCTCACGTTCGATGAGCAGTTCTTC
.	TRBD1	TRBJ1-2	TRBV30	CAWGYRQGTYGYTF	TGTGCCTGGGGGTATCGACAGGGAACCTATGGCTACACCTTC
once	.	TRBJ1-2	TRBV7-9	CASSPRTEGGYTF	TGTGCCAGCAGCCCCAGGACAGAAGGGGGCTACACCTTC
.	TRBD2	TRBJ2-5	TRBV29-1	CSVWTSGQETQYF	TGCAGCGTTTGGACTAGCGGCCAAGAGACCCAGTACTTC
.	.	TRBJ1-4	TRBV27	CASSVHVQGINEKLFF	TGTGCCAGCAGCGTCCACGTACAGGGTATTAATGAAAAACTGTTTTTT
.	.	TRBJ2-5	TRBV3-1	CASSWQVGETQYF	TGTGCCAGCAGCTGGCAGGTGGGGGAGACCCAGTACTTC
.	.	TRBJ1-2	TRBV7-3	CASSPVSGGSYGYTF	TGTGCCAGCAGCCCCGTCTCGGGGGGATCCTATGGCTACACCTTC
.	.	TRBJ2-1	TRBV20-1	CSASEGGDEQFF	TGCAGTGCTTCCGAGGGGGGTGATGAGCAGTTCTTC
once	.	TRBJ1-2	TRBV20-1	CSARDSYGYTF	TGCAGTGCTAGGGACAGCTATGGCTACACCTTC
.	.	TRBJ2-1	TRBV2	CASSEGSNEQFF	TGTGCCAGCAGTGAAGGTAGCAATGAGCAGTTCTTC
.	.	TRBJ1-4	TRBV19	CASSITGGGEKLFF	TGTGCCAGTAGTATCACCGGGGGAGGTGAAAAACTGTTTTTT
.	.	TRBJ1-2	TRBV20-1	CSALGQFGSYGYTF	TGCAGTGCTTTAGGACAGTTTGGGTCCTATGGCTACACCTTC
.	TRBD1	TRBJ2-3	TRBV4-1	CASTTGTGDTDTQYF	TGCGCCAGCACCACCGGGACAGGGGACACAGATACGCAGTATTTT
.	.	TRBJ2-1	TRBV6-5	CASLSASSYNEQFF	TGTGCCAGTCTTAGCGCGAGCTCCTACAATGAGCAGTTCTTC
.	.	TRBJ2-5	TRBV12-5	CASGSGVAETQYF	TGTGCTAGTGGTTCCGGGGTCGCAGAGACCCAGTACTTC
.	.	TRBJ2-7	TRBV29-1	CSVERAGRRYEQYF	TGCAGCGTTGAAAGGGCGGGGAGGCGGTACGAGCAGTACTTC
.	.	TRBJ1-2	TRBV7-2	CASSLALPGNYGYTF	TGTGCCAGCAGCTTAGCTTTACCAGGGAACTATGGCTACACCTTC
.	.	TRBJ2-1	TRBV7-6	CASSLFPPGSSYNEQFF	TGTGCCAGCAGCTTATTCCCCCCAGGGAGCTCCTACAATGAGCAGTTCTTC
.	TRBD2	TRBJ2-1	TRBV11-1	CASSPGLAGGRYEQFF	TGTGCCAGCAGCCCTGGACTAGCGGGGGGGAGGTATGAGCAGTTCTTC
.	.	TRBJ1-1	TRBV30	CAWSPTGMNTEAFF	TGTGCCTGGAGTCCGACGGGAATGAACACTGAAGCTTTCTTT
.	TRBD1	TRBJ2-5	TRBV5-1	CASSGGTGSQETQYF	TGCGCCAGCAGCGGGGGGACAGGGTCCCAAGAGACCCAGTACTTC
.	.	TRBJ2-2	TRBV7-8	CASSLREGELFF	TGTGCCAGCAGCTTACGCGAGGGGGAGCTGTTTTTT
.	TRBD1	TRBJ2-1	TRBV15	CATSSTPGQGLHEQFF	TGTGCCACCAGCTCGACACCGGGACAGGGGTTGCATGAGCAGTTCTTC
.	TRBD2	TRBJ2-1	TRBV7-2	CASSFLAGNEQFF	TGTGCCAGCAGCTTCCTAGCGGGCAATGAGCAGTTCTTC
.	.	TRBJ2-2	TRBV5-4	CASSPDSANTGELFF	TGTGCCAGCAGCCCGGACAGCGCGAACACCGGGGAGCTGTTTTTT
once	TRBD2	TRBJ2-2	TRBV5-1	CASSVTTSGGELFF	TGCGCCAGCAGCGTTACGACTAGCGGGGGGGAGCTGTTTTTT
.	.	TRBJ2-1	TRBV20-1	CSARGRGNEQFF	TGCAGTGCTAGAGGACGGGGGAATGAGCAGTTCTTC
.	.	TRBJ2-2	TRBV30	CAWRGPGELFF	TGTGCCTGGAGGGGGCCCGGGGAGCTGTTTTTT
once	TRBD1	TRBJ1-5	TRBV19	CASADRDDQPQHF	TGTGCCAGCGCGGACAGGGATGATCAGCCCCAGCATTTT
once	.	TRBJ2-3	TRBV30	CAWNGGRTDTQYF	TGTGCCTGGAACGGGGGCCGCACAGATACGCAGTATTTT
.	TRBD2	TRBJ2-2	TRBV2	CASSDYGRLAGGLRGTGELFF	TGTGCCAGCAGTGATTACGGGAGACTAGCGGGGGGGCTAAGAGGAACCGGGGAGCTGTTTTTT
.	.	TRBJ2-1	TRBV2	CASSSEGEEFF	TGTGCCAGCAGCTCCGAAGGGGAGGAGTTCTTC
.	.	TRBJ2-1	TRBV29-1	CSGHGLLEQFF	TGCAGCGGCCATGGGCTTCTTGAACAGTTCTTC
.	.	TRBJ1-1	TRBV29-1	CSVLTNTEAFF	TGCAGCGTACTTACGAACACTGAAGCTTTCTTT
.	TRBD2	TRBJ2-4	TRBV9	CASGTSGGAGNIQYF	TGTGCCAGCGGGACTAGCGGGGGGGCCGGAAACATTCAGTACTTC